This TCR beta chain was found in a study of CD8+ T cells in alopecia areata. Study-wide background: Twice a day, 5 to 10 mg of oral tofacitinib was administered to treated patients.

The trim removed 5 bases at V and 10 bases at J, leaving 14 bases unmatched. Germline V gene sequence: CDR1 LNHDA, CDR2 SQIVND (reference sequence). The CDR3 contains 16 residues. Sequencing relied on a cDNA template that was reverse transcribed from extracted RNA. Here immunoSEQ multiplex PCR was the method, and the copy in TCRdb shows in-frame clones only, minus some. Of about 180,000 clones in the sample, 63% were seen once. The sequencing here drew on CD4+ T cells sorted from blood, taken at week 0. This sequence joins TRBV19 and TRBJ1-6; 7 nucleotides line up with TRBD1. The source of this sequence is a human donor with alopecia areata. CDR3 nucleotides: TGTGCCAGTAGTGCGACAGGGCAAAGGGGATTCTCACCCCTCCACTTT. It specifies CASSATGQRGFSPLHF. Full variable domain (rest looked up from reference TRBV19 and TRBJ1-6): DGGITQSPKYLFRKEGQNVTLSCEQNLNHDAMYWYRQDPGQGLRLIYYSQIVNDFQKGDIAEGYSVSREKKESFPLTVTSAQKNPTAFYLCASSATGQRGFSPLHFGNGTRLTVT.